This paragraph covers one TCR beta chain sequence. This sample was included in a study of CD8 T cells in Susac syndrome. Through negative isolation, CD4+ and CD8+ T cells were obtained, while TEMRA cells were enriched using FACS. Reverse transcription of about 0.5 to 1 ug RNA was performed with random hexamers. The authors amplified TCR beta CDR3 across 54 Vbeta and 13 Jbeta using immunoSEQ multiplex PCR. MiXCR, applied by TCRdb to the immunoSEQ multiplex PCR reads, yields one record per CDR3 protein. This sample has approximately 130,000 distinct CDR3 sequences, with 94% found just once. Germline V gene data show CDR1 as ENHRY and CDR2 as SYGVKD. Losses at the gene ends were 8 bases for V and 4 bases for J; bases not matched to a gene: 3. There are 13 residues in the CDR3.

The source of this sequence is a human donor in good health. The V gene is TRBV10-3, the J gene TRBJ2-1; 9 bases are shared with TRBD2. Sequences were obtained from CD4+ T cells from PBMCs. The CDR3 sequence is CAIGREGYNEQFF. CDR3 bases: TGTGCCATCGGGCGGGAGGGGTACAATGAGCAGTTCTTC.